These 21 T cell receptor beta chains came from one sample sequenced in a study of shared clonotypes between healthy human individuals. The data were produced by immunoSEQ multiplex PCR, yet TCRdb's version contains in-frame clones alone and is incomplete. The repertoire holds some 2,400,000 clones, nearly 97% seen once, with roughly 0.13% in the top ten. The sequenced sample was naive CD4+ T cells sorted from blood. Indicated subset: CD45RA+ positively selected. Receptors were obtained from a man aged 18 to 35 in good health.

CDR3 region: CASSPGHVGSYEQYF. DNA for the CDR3: TGTGCCAGCAGCCCTGGCCACGTTGGCTCCTACGAGCAGTACTTC. V usage is TRBV28 and J usage is TRBJ2-7; D call uncertain. The CDR3 sequence is 15 residues long. Trimming removed 6 bases from V and 0 bases from J, with 15 bases in between. Per the germline V gene, CDR1 is MDHEN and CDR2 is SYDVKM.

The chain carries TRBV6-5 and TRBJ1-1; D perhaps matches TRBD1 (5 bases). CDR1 and CDR2 from the germline V gene are MNHEY and SVGAGI. V lost 2 bases and J 5 bases, leaving 12 bases between the germline ends. The CDR3 is made up of 14 amino acids. Written as DNA, the CDR3 is TGTGCCAGCAGTTACAAGAGAAAGGGGACTGAAGCTTTCTTT. Residues: CASSYKRKGTEAFF.

This chain connects TRBV30 to TRBJ1-5; D uncertain. The germline V and J ends were trimmed by 2 bases and 2 bases, with 16 bases remaining between them. Germline values: CDR1 GTSNPN, CDR2 SVGIG (reference sequence). The CDR3 runs to 16 residues. The CDR3 loop is CAWSWQVGRGNQPQHF. The DNA of the CDR3 is TGTGCCTGGAGTTGGCAGGTGGGGAGGGGCAATCAGCCCCAGCATTTT.

The rearrangement joins TRBV7-2 to TRBJ2-1, with 8 bases lining up with TRBD2. The CDR3 consists of 16 residues. After removal of 4 bases from V and 5 bases from J, the junction contained 10 bases not matched to a gene. Germline V gene lookup returns CDR1 SGHTA and CDR2 FQGNSA. CDR3 residues: CASSSPPAGAHNEQFF. The DNA for the CDR3 is TGTGCCAGCAGCTCCCCGCCAGCGGGAGCCCACAATGAGCAGTTCTTC.

Notes on this clone: One end of the junction fails to match germline, which may point to a read error. The chain recombines TRBV11-3 with TRBJ2-7; D unclear. CDR1 is SGHNT and CDR2 is YENEEA in the germline V gene. The CDR3 is made up of 14 amino acids. CDR3 nucleotides: TGTGCCAGCAGCCCATCCAGAGCCTCCGACGAGCAGTACTTC. Its translation: CASSPSRASDEQYF.

The V and J genes are TRBV25-1 and TRBJ2-1, with 8 positions matching TRBD1. In germline, CDR1 is MGHDK, CDR2 SYGVNS. The CDR3 has 16 residues. V lost 1 base and J lost 5; bases outside the gene matches: 7. The CDR3 coding sequence is TGTGCCAGCAGTGAATTAGGCAGGGGGCGAGACAATGAGCAGTTCTTC. It is translated as CASSELGRGRDNEQFF.

Remarks on this clone: Other DNA sequences in the same sample also yield this CDR3. The chain employs TRBV5-1 and TRBJ2-7; TRBD1 aligns across 7 bases. Germline V gene sequence: CDR1 SGHRS, CDR2 YFSETQ. The V and J ends lost 4 bases and 3 bases, in that order; junction bases with no gene match: 4. The CDR3 extends over 13 amino acids. CDR3 sequence: CASSQGQIYEQYF. CDR3 nucleotides: TGCGCCAGCAGCCAGGGACAGATCTACGAGCAGTACTTC.

V is TRBV5-4 and J is TRBJ1-4, with D uncertain. The CDR3 consists of 14 residues. V shed 4 bases and J shed 4 bases, with 11 bases lying between them. Germline values: CDR1 SGHNT, CDR2 YYREEE (reference sequence). CDR3 sequence (DNA): TGTGCCAGCAGCCTAAAAGGGATTAATGAAAAACTGTTTTTT. Its protein is CASSLKGINEKLFF.

Here the CDR3 reads CASRSGGGSYNEQFF. CDR3 coding DNA: TGTGCCAGCAGGAGTGGGGGGGGATCCTACAATGAGCAGTTCTTC. V usage is TRBV28 and J usage is TRBJ2-1; TRBD2 matches 7 bases. The V gene end was trimmed by 6 bases and the J gene end by 1 base; junction bases not matched to a gene: 6. Germline V gives CDR1 MDHEN, CDR2 SYDVKM. The CDR3 loop spans 15 amino acids.

CDR3 DNA sequence: TGTGCCAGCAGTGATTGGCAGGGGGCAGGGGAGTACTTC. Translated: CASSDWQGAGEYF. The V call is TRBV6-1, the J call TRBJ2-7; TRBD1 aligns across 8 bases. J was trimmed by 11 bases and V by 3 bases; bases with no gene match: 9. This CDR3 comprises 13 residues. Germline V gene sequence: CDR1 MNHNS, CDR2 SASEGT.

As regards this clone: The sample has other DNA sequences that encode this CDR3 too. Here the CDR3 reads CASRRGGEGYEQYF. The DNA for the CDR3 is TGCGCCAGCCGAAGGGGCGGGGAGGGGTACGAGCAGTACTTC. The chain employs TRBV10-2 and TRBJ2-7; 7 bases match TRBD2. The germline gives CDR1 WSHSY, CDR2 SAAADI. The CDR3 is made up of 14 amino acids. V was clipped by 8 bases and J by 4 bases; unmatched bases: 11.

The chain links TRBV11-2 to TRBJ2-7, with 12 positions matching TRBD2. The trim removed 6 bases at V and 2 bases at J, leaving 2 bases unmatched. The CDR3 extends over 14 amino acids. Germline lookup yields CDR1 SGHAT and CDR2 FQNNGV. The CDR3 region is CASRGLAGTYEQYF. CDR3 nucleotides: TGTGCCAGCAGGGGACTAGCGGGTACCTACGAGCAGTACTTC. The variable domain in full, with the rest retrieved from reference TRBV11-2 and TRBJ2-7, is EAGVAQSPRYKIIEKRQSVAFWCNPISGHATLYWYQQILGQGPKLLIQFQNNGVVDDSQLPKDRFSAERLKGVDSTLKIQPAKLEDSAVYLCASRGLAGTYEQYFGPGTRLTVT.

V is TRBV4-1 and J is TRBJ1-4; TRBD1 matches at 9 bases. The CDR3 consists of 19 residues. The germline CDR1 and CDR2 sequences are MGHRA and YSYEKL. With 6 bases clipped from V and 4 bases from J, the junction kept 18 bases outside the gene matches. The CDR3 coding sequence is TGCGCCAGCAGTTACTCTTACGGGACAGGGAGATGGGGTAATGAAAAACTGTTTTTT. It specifies CASSYSYGTGRWGNEKLFF.

V and J are TRBV29-1 and TRBJ2-2; 11 bases line up with TRBD2. The ends lost 7 bases at V and 1 base at J; junction bases unmatched: 11. This CDR3 has 17 amino acids. Per the germline V gene, CDR1 is SQVTM and CDR2 is ANQGSEA. CDR3 loop: CSAGSGLAAVNTGELFF. The CDR3 coding sequence is TGCAGCGCTGGCTCGGGACTAGCGGCCGTGAACACCGGGGAGCTGTTTTTT.

This sequence joins TRBV5-4 and TRBJ1-2; D is perhaps TRBD1 (5 bases). The germline V gene encodes CDR1 SGHNT and CDR2 YYREEE (reference sequence). The ends were cut back, 4 bases at V and 4 bases at J, with 23 bases in the middle. The CDR3 runs 17 residues. The CDR3 DNA reads TGTGCCAGCAGCCTGGCGGCTGGGACGACTTCCGTCTATGGCTACACCTTC. Translation gives CASSLAAGTTSVYGYTF.

This chain uses TRBV7-6 with TRBJ2-1, with TRBD2 matching 11 bases. V gave up 5 bases and J gave up 4 bases; unmatched junction bases: 4. This CDR3 region has 15 residues. In germline, CDR1 is SGHVS, CDR2 FNYEAQ. The CDR3 region has the DNA TGTGCCAGCAGCAAAGGGACTAGCGGTTACAATGAGCAGTTCTTC. This translates into CASSKGTSGYNEQFF.

CDR3 residues: CASSPSGNFYEQYF. CDR3 bases: TGTGCCAGCTCACCTTCAGGGAATTTCTACGAGCAGTACTTC. This chain links TRBV18 with TRBJ2-7; a possible D gene is TRBD1 (5 bases). Germline CDR1 KGHSH, CDR2 LQKENI. The CDR3 contains 14 residues. The germline V and J ends were trimmed by 3 bases and 3 bases, with 12 bases remaining between them.

V gene TRBV7-8 combines with J gene TRBJ1-4, with a tentative D call TRBD1 (5 bases). Trimming pared 5 bases from V and 2 bases from J, leaving 24 bases between. This CDR3 region has 19 residues. CDR1 SGHVS and CDR2 FQNEAQ come from the germline V gene. The CDR3 DNA sequence: TGTGCCAGCAGCGATTCAATCCGGGACCTCCTGCAGACTAATGAAAAACTGTTTTTT. Protein sequence: CASSDSIRDLLQTNEKLFF.

This clone has just a few counts. Other DNA sequences of this sample code for an identical CDR3. The chain combines TRBV7-9 with TRBJ2-7; 7 positions agree with TRBD1. Germline V gene sequence: CDR1 SEHNR, CDR2 FQNEAQ (reference sequence). This CDR3 contains 13 residues. With 4 bases clipped from V and 3 bases from J, the junction kept 3 bases outside the gene matches. The CDR3 spells CASSWGQSYEQYF. CDR3 nucleotides: TGTGCCAGCAGCTGGGGACAGAGCTACGAGCAGTACTTC.

V is TRBV5-8 and J is TRBJ1-6; D ambiguous. CDR3 length: 12 residues. V was trimmed by 4 bases and J by 7 bases, leaving 6 bases between them. Germline V gives CDR1 SGHTS, CDR2 YDEGEE. The CDR3 reads CASSRLNSPLHF. CDR3 coding DNA: TGTGCCAGCAGCCGATTAAATTCACCCCTCCACTTT.

J is TRBJ2-1 and V is TRBV4-2, with 9 bases aligning to TRBD2. Per germline, CDR1 LGHNA and CDR2 YNFKEQ. V trimming: 1 base; J trimming: 4 bases; junction bases outside the gene matches: 17. The CDR3 contains 20 residues. Here the CDR3 reads CASSQVPSGTRPPLYNEQFF. CDR3 coding DNA: TGTGCCAGCAGCCAAGTCCCTAGCGGGACAAGACCCCCTCTTTACAATGAGCAGTTCTTC.